This TCR beta chain was retrieved from a study of CD8 T cells in Susac syndrome. With random hexamers, reverse transcription was performed on roughly 0.5 to 1 ug of RNA. Using its own MiXCR run on the immunoSEQ multiplex PCR reads, TCRdb lists one record per CDR3 protein. This repertoire shows under 90,000 distinct CDR3 sequences, 95% found once; its top ten account for about 0.45%. Trimming shortened V by 0 bases and J by 2 bases, and 11 bases separated the two germline ends. CDR1 is SGHDN, CDR2 FVKESK, per germline. This CDR3 spans 15 amino acids. The sequencing input was CD8+ T cells from PBMCs. V usage is TRBV14 and J usage is TRBJ2-7; TRBD2 is a possible D gene (5 bases). This receptor was taken from a human donor with Susac syndrome. CDR3 residues: CASSQDPAEAYEQYF. The CDR3 DNA sequence: TGTGCCAGCAGCCAAGACCCAGCGGAGGCCTACGAGCAGTACTTC.